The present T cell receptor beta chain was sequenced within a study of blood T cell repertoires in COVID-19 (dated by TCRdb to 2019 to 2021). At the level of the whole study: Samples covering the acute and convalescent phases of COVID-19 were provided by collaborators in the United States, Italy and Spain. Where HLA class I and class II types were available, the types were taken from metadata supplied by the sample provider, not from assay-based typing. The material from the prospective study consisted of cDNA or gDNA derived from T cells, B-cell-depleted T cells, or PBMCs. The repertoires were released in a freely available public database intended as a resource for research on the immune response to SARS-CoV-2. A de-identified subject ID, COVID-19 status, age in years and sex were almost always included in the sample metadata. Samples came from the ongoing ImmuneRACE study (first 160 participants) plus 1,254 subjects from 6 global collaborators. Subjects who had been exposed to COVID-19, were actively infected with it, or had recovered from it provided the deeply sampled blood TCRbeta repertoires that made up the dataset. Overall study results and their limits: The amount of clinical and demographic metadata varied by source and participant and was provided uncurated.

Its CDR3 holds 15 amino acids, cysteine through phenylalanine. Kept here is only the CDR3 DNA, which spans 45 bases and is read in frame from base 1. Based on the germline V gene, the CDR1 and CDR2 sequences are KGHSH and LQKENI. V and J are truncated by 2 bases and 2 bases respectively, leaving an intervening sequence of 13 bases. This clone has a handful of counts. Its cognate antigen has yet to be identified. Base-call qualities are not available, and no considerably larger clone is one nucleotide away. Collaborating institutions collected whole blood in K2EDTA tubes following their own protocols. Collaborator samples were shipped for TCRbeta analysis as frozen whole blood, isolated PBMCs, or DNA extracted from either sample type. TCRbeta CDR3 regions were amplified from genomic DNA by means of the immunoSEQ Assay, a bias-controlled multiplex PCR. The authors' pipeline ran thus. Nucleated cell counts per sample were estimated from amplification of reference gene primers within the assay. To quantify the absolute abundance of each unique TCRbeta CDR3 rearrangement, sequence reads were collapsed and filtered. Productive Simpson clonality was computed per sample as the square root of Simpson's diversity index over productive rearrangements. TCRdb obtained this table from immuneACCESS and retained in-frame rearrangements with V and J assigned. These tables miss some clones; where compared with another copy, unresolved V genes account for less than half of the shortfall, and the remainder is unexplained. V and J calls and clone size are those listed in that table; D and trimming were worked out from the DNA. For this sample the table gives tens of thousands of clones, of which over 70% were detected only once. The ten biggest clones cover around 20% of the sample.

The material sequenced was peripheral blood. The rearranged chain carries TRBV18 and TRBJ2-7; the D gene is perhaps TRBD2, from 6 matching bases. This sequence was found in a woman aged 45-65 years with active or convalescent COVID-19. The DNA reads TGTGCCAGCTCACCAGGAGGGGAAAAAGCCTACGAGCAGTACTTC. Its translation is CASSPGGEKAYEQYF.